This passage covers 28 T cell receptor beta chains from one sample sequenced in a study of blood T cell repertoires in COVID-19. Here immunoSEQ multiplex PCR was the method, and the copy in TCRdb shows in-frame clones only, minus some. The sample includes about 190,000 clones, nearly 90% of them seen just once. Sequenced: peripheral blood. Every receptor here comes from a middle-aged man with acute or convalescent COVID-19.

This CDR3 reads CASSPPASGAAREQFF. The CDR3 nucleotides are TGTGCCAGCAGCCCCCCGGCTAGCGGGGCCGCTAGGGAGCAGTTCTTC. The chain is built from TRBV7-9 and TRBJ2-1; 9 positions match TRBD2. The J segment lost 10 bases and the V segment lost 5 bases, leaving 15 bases of the junction unmatched. The germline V gene has CDR1 SEHNR and CDR2 FQNEAQ (reference sequence). The CDR3 runs 16 residues.

This clone was recorded a few times. The chain joins TRBV19 to TRBJ1-5; TRBD1 matches 9 bases. The CDR3 runs to 16 residues. With V trimmed by 4 bases and J by 6 bases, 10 bases remained unmatched. Germline CDR1 is LNHDA and CDR2 is SQIVND (reference sequence). CDR3 nucleotides: TGTGCCAGTAGTACCCGGGGACAGGGCAGGAGTCAGCCCCAGCATTTT. This gives the protein CASSTRGQGRSQPQHF.

The chain recombines TRBV7-2 with TRBJ1-1; 7 bases are shared with TRBD1. There are 15 residues in the CDR3. Germline V gene data show CDR1 as SGHTA and CDR2 as FQGNSA. V lost 4 bases to trimming and J lost 0 bases; unmatched junction nucleotides: 5. The CDR3 region is CASSSYRGMNTEAFF. CDR3 bases: TGTGCCAGCAGCTCTTACAGGGGCATGAACACTGAAGCTTTCTTT.

The rearrangement links TRBV7-8 to TRBJ2-5, with 9 bases lining up with TRBD2. CDR3 length equals 17 residues. Trimming took 3 bases from V and 4 from J; bases not matched to a gene: 12. The germline CDR1 and CDR2 sequences are SGHVS and FQNEAQ. CDR3 amino acids: CASSFRAGGPGVETQYF. CDR3 in DNA: TGTGCCAGCAGCTTTCGAGCGGGAGGTCCGGGAGTAGAGACCCAGTACTTC.

The CDR3 loop is CASSVATAANYGYTF. CDR3 coding DNA: TGTGCCAGCAGTGTGGCGACAGCCGCTAACTATGGCTACACCTTC. The chain combines TRBV2 with TRBJ1-2; D may be TRBD1 (5 bases). Trimming took 4 bases from V and 0 from J, leaving 12 bases between them. Germline CDR1 SNHLY, CDR2 FYNNEI. The CDR3 is made up of 15 amino acids.

CDR3 sequence (DNA): TGTGCCAGTAGGGGCTTAGCTAACTATGGCTACACCTTC. It yields the protein CASRGLANYGYTF. J is TRBJ1-2 and V is TRBV19; D unresolved. The V end was cut by 6 bases, the J end by 0 bases, with 8 bases between. The CDR3 contains 13 residues. Germline CDR1 and CDR2: LNHDA and SQIVND (reference sequence).

The V gene is TRBV6-5, the J gene TRBJ2-7; 11 nucleotides line up with TRBD1. V gave up 6 bases and J gave up 3 bases; unmatched junction bases: 4. Germline V gene sequence: CDR1 MNHEY, CDR2 SVGAGI. The CDR3 consists of 14 residues. CDR3 amino acids: CASRSDRGLYEQYF. DNA of the CDR3: TGTGCCAGCAGATCGGACAGGGGGCTCTACGAGCAGTACTTC.

The chain couples TRBV29-1 to TRBJ1-1, with D tentatively TRBD1 (5 bases). CDR3 size: 13 residues. Germline V gene lookup returns CDR1 SQVTM and CDR2 ANQGSEA. The V and J ends lost 5 bases and 1 base respectively, with 11 bases between them. The CDR3 reads CSVIRGTNTEAFF. CDR3 nucleotides: TGCAGCGTTATCCGGGGGACGAACACTGAAGCTTTCTTT.

This clone was recorded only once. The chain uses TRBV5-4 and TRBJ2-3, with 8 bases fitting TRBD2. The germline CDR1 and CDR2 sequences are SGHNT and YYREEE (reference sequence). CDR3 size: 14 residues. V trimming: 4 bases; J trimming: 4 bases; junction bases outside the gene matches: 5. The chain's CDR3 is CASSPGGAPDTQYF. CDR3 nucleotide sequence: TGTGCCAGCAGCCCCGGGGGGGCTCCAGATACGCAGTATTTT. The whole variable domain, filled in from reference TRBV5-4 and TRBJ2-3, reads ETGVTQSPTHLIKTRGQQVTLRCSSQSGHNTVSWYQQALGQGPQFIFQYYREEENGRGNFPPRFSGLQFPNYSSELNVNALELDDSALYLCASSPGGAPDTQYFGPGTRLTVL.

This sequence joins TRBV2 and TRBJ1-5, with no clear D. With 5 bases removed from V and 2 bases from J, the gap between germline ends came to 10 bases. This CDR3 is 14 amino acids long. Germline V gives CDR1 SNHLY, CDR2 FYNNEI. CDR3 bases: TGTGCCAGCAGTATCCGGCAGGGCAATCAGCCCCAGCATTTT. Translating gives CASSIRQGNQPQHF.

V usage is TRBV10-3 and J usage is TRBJ1-1; D not certain. This CDR3 has 14 residues. Trimming shortened V by 4 bases and J by 1 base, and 10 bases separated the two germline ends. Germline values: CDR1 ENHRY, CDR2 SYGVKD. The CDR3 DNA reads as TGTGCCATCAGTGCAAGTCCAGGGAACACTGAAGCTTTCTTT. It yields the protein CAISASPGNTEAFF.

This chain joins TRBV24-1 and TRBJ1-1; D is possibly TRBD1 (6 bases). CDR1 and CDR2 (germline): KGHDR, SFDVKD. V was pared by 3 bases and J by 1 base, with 14 bases between. The CDR3 has 16 amino acids. For the CDR3, the DNA is TGTGCCACCAGTGATGGGACCAGGGGCGCGAACACTGAAGCTTTCTTT. It translates to CATSDGTRGANTEAFF.

This chain links TRBV7-9 with TRBJ2-5; 8 nucleotides line up with TRBD2. CDR1 SEHNR and CDR2 FQNEAQ come from the germline V gene (reference sequence). This CDR3 is 16 amino acids long. The V segment lost 2 bases and the J segment 5 bases; nucleotides outside the gene matches: 10. CDR3 region: CASSLPRAGVRETQYF. In nucleotides, the CDR3 is TGTGCCAGCAGCTTACCACGAGCGGGAGTACGGGAGACCCAGTACTTC.

The chain employs TRBV30 and TRBJ2-7, with 7 bases that match TRBD1. There are 14 residues in the CDR3. V dropped 2 bases and J dropped 2; count of bases not matched to a gene: 6. Looked up from germline, CDR1 is GTSNPN and CDR2 is SVGIG (reference sequence). DNA for the CDR3: TGTGCCTGGAGTTTTGGGCAGGGGGCCTACGAGCAGTACGTC. Amino acid sequence: CAWSFGQGAYEQYV.

The chain uses TRBV18 and TRBJ2-7; D unclear. Trimming shortened V by 1 base and J by 0 bases, and 7 bases separated the two germline ends. The CDR3 loop spans 14 amino acids. Germline V CDR1 and CDR2: KGHSH, LQKENI. Written as DNA, the CDR3 is TGTGCCAGCTCACCACTTACAGACTCCTACGAGCAGTACTTC. Residues: CASSPLTDSYEQYF.

The rearrangement links TRBV11-1 to TRBJ2-7; 12 bases align to TRBD2. Germline V gene sequence: CDR1 SGHAT, CDR2 FQDESV (reference sequence). The length of the CDR3 is 14 residues. Losses at the gene ends were 3 bases for V and 6 bases for J; bases not matched to a gene: 3. The CDR3 sequence: CASSLTSGGPEQYV. Written as DNA, the CDR3 is TGTGCCAGCAGCTTGACTAGCGGGGGACCCGAGCAGTACGTC.

J is TRBJ1-5 and V is TRBV21-1; the tabulated D call, TRBD1, remains unverified against the DNA. TRBV21-1 is assigned pseudogene status. The CDR3 has 15 amino acids. This CDR3 reads CASSLDRVCNQPQHF. CDR3 nucleotide sequence: TGTGCCAGCAGCCTAGACAGGGTCTGCAATCAGCCCCAGCATTTT.

This chain connects TRBV7-7 to TRBJ2-1, with 11 bases fitting TRBD1. Looked up from germline, CDR1 is SSHAT and CDR2 is FNYEAQ (reference sequence). The CDR3 runs to 15 residues. Trimming took 5 bases from V and 8 from J; bases not matched to a gene: 8. CDR3 sequence: CASSQGQGAGYEQFF. DNA of the CDR3: TGTGCCAGCAGCCAAGGACAGGGGGCCGGGTATGAGCAGTTCTTC.

V usage is TRBV28 and J usage is TRBJ2-7, with 12 bases fitting TRBD2. Germline V CDR1 and CDR2: MDHEN, SYDVKM. The CDR3 loop spans 17 amino acids. Trimming removed 2 bases from V and 6 bases from J; junction bases left unmatched: 11. In nucleotides, the CDR3 is TGTGCCAGCAGTTTACATGGCCTAGCGGGAGGGCGTTTCGAGCAGTACTTC. It translates to CASSLHGLAGGRFEQYF.

The chain has TRBV10-2 and TRBJ2-1; no definite D call. V lost 6 bases to trimming and J lost 0 bases, with 9 bases between them. The CDR3 sequence is 14 residues long. Germline assignment: CDR1 WSHSY and CDR2 SAAADI. CDR3 sequence (DNA): TGCGCCAGCAGCCCTTGGGCCTCCTACAATGAGCAGTTCTTC. Its protein product is CASSPWASYNEQFF.

The chain has TRBV30 and TRBJ2-3, with TRBD1 identical over 10 bases. Germline lookup yields CDR1 GTSNPN and CDR2 SVGIG (reference sequence). The CDR3 runs to 14 residues. V lost 6 bases and J lost 2; bases outside the gene matches: 5. CDR3 DNA: TGTGCCTGTCCGAGACAGGGGGCCACAGATACGCAGTATTTT. Its protein product is CACPRQGATDTQYF.

In DNA form, the CDR3 reads TGTGCCAGCAGCGCCTTGACTAGCGGGAGGGCATACGAGCAGTACTTC. Protein: CASSALTSGRAYEQYF. The gene calls are TRBV7-8 and TRBJ2-7, with 14 bases fitting TRBD2. Germline loops: CDR1 SGHVS, CDR2 FQNEAQ. The junction had 7 bases not matched to a gene; V was cut back by 5 bases and J by 4 bases. This CDR3 comprises 16 residues.

The sample holds one count of this clone. The DNA of the CDR3 is TGCGCCAGCAGCCGACAGGCACAAGAGACCCAGTACTTC. The encoded protein is CASSRQAQETQYF. This chain connects TRBV5-1 to TRBJ2-5; tentatively, D is TRBD1 (6 bases). This CDR3 is built from 13 residues. Germline V gene sequence: CDR1 SGHRS, CDR2 YFSETQ. Trimming took off 4 bases at V and 2 bases at J, with 9 bases between the two ends.

The chain couples TRBV2 to TRBJ1-5; D may be TRBD1 (6 bases). V lost 6 bases to trimming and J lost 2 bases, with 14 bases between them. This CDR3 comprises 15 residues. The germline V gene encodes CDR1 SNHLY and CDR2 FYNNEI. CDR3 sequence (DNA): TGTGCCAGCAGAGTACAGGGAGGGGGCAATCAGCCCCAGCATTTT. It yields the protein CASRVQGGGNQPQHF. Full variable domain (outside the CDR3, taken from reference TRBV2 and TRBJ1-5): EPEVTQTPSHQVTQMGQEVILRCVPISNHLYFYWYRQILGQKVEFLVSFYNNEISEKSEIFDDQFSVERPDGSNFTLKIRSTKLEDSAMYFCASRVQGGGNQPQHFGDGTRLSIL.

V and J are TRBV27 and TRBJ1-1, with 7 bases lining up with TRBD1. With 5 bases clipped from V and 0 bases from J, the junction kept 3 bases outside the gene matches. CDR1 and CDR2 from the germline V gene are MNHEY and SMNVEV (reference sequence). The CDR3 runs 14 residues. The chain's CDR3 is CASSVDRVNTEAFF. The CDR3 region has the DNA TGTGCCAGCAGTGTCGACAGGGTGAACACTGAAGCTTTCTTT.

The chain is built from TRBV7-2 and TRBJ2-3; weak D call: TRBD2 (6 bases). V was clipped by 5 bases and J by 2 bases, with 11 bases between them. This CDR3 has 14 residues. In germline, CDR1 is SGHTA, CDR2 FQGNSA. CDR3 in DNA: TGTGCCAGCAGCCAGACGGGACTCACAGATACGCAGTATTTT. It yields the protein CASSQTGLTDTQYF.

The chain links TRBV7-2 to TRBJ1-5; a weak D match, TRBD1 (6 bases). CDR3 length equals 16 residues. Germline lookup yields CDR1 SGHTA and CDR2 FQGNSA. V was shortened by 1 base and J by 0 bases, with 10 bases between the two germline ends. The CDR3 DNA reads TGTGCCAGCAGCTTAGACAGGGACAATAGCAATCAGCCCCAGCATTTT. Amino acids: CASSLDRDNSNQPQHF.

This clone turned up a few times. The chain is built from TRBV5-1 and TRBJ2-3, with 7 positions matching TRBD2. Germline trimming cut 10 bases from V and 2 bases from J; bases unmatched to any gene: 13. This CDR3 spans 15 amino acids. From germline, CDR1 is SGHRS and CDR2 YFSETQ. The CDR3 loop reads CASSQPSGVTDTQYF. CDR3 coding DNA: TGCGCCTCCAGCCAGCCTAGCGGCGTCACAGATACGCAGTATTTT.